The T cell receptor (beta chain) described here comes from a study of read filtering for tumor transcriptome and immune sequencing. On the study more broadly: Among patients, 17 to 20 were male and 14 female, aged about 40 to 90 (mean around 66). RNA-seq yielded only about 75 to 1273 TCR reads, IR-seq about 3.5 to 11 million. Points from the study as a whole: The sorted CD138-negative fraction was a mixed bone marrow immune population, not purified T cells.

Every patient had bone marrow sampled while the disease was active. CDR3 length equals 14 residues. Germline lookup yields CDR1 SGHTA and CDR2 FQGNSA. Trimming left V 2 bases short and J 2 bases short, with 7 bases between. This library used around 400 ng RNA and molecular barcoded adaptors spanning alpha/delta and beta/gamma chains. Via MiXCR, TCRdb re-called the reads, giving one row per CDR3 protein. This table holds 35,000 to 50,000 distinct CDR3 sequences, roughly 13% found once. This clonotype occurred many times. Its specificity is not known. Source material: a population of CD138-negative cells sorted from bone marrow. This clonotype was sampled from a donor over 35 with multiple myeloma. The gene calls are TRBV7-2 and TRBJ1-3, with unresolved D. CDR3 region: CASSLSEPGNTIYF. The CDR3, as DNA: TGTGCCAGCAGCTTATCTGAGCCTGGAAACACCATATATTTT.